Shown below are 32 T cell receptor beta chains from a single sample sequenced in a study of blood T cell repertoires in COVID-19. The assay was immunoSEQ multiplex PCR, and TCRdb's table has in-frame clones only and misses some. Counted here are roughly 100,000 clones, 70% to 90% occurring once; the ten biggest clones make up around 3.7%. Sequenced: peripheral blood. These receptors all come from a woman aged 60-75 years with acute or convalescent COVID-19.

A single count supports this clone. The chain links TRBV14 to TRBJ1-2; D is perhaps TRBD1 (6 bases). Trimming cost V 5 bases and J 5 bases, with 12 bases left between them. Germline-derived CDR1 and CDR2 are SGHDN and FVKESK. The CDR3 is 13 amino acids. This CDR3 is CASSSDRIYGYTF. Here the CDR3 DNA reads TGTGCCAGCAGCTCCGACAGGATTTATGGCTACACCTTC.

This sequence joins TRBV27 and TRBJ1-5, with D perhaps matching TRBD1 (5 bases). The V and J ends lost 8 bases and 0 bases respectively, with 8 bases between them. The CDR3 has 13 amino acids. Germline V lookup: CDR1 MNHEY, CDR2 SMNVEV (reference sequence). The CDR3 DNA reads TGTGCCAGCCGACAGTATAGCAATCAGCCCCAGCATTTT. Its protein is CASRQYSNQPQHF.

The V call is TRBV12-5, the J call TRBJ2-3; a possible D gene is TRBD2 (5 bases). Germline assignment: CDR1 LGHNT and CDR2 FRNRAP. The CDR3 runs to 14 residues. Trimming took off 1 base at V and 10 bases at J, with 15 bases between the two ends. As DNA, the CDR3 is TGTGCTAGTGGTTTGGGAACTCCGGGGTCCTCGCAGTATTTT. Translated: CASGLGTPGSSQYF.

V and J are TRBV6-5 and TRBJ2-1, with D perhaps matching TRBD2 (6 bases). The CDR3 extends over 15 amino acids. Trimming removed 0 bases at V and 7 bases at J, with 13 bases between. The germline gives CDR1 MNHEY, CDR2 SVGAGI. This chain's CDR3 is CASSYSPPGANEQFF. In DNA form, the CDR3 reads TGTGCCAGCAGTTACTCGCCGCCGGGAGCAAATGAGCAGTTCTTC.

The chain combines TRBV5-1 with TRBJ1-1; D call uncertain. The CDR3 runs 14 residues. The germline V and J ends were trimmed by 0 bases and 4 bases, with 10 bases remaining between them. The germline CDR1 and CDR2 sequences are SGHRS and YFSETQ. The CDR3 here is CASSLAAGSTEAFF. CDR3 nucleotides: TGCGCCAGCAGCTTGGCCGCGGGGAGCACTGAAGCTTTCTTT.

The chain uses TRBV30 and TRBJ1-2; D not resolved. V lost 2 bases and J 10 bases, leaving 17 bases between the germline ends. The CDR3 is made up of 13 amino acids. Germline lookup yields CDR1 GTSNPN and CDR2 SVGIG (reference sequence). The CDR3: CAWSPAFLLDYTF. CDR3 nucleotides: TGTGCCTGGAGTCCCGCCTTTTTGTTAGACTACACCTTC.

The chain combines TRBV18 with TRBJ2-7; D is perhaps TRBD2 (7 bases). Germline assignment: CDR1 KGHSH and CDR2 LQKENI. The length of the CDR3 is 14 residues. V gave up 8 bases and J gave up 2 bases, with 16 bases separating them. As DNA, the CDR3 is TGTGCCAGCGCTGGGGGGGCCGGTACCTACGAGCAGTACGTC. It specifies CASAGGAGTYEQYV.

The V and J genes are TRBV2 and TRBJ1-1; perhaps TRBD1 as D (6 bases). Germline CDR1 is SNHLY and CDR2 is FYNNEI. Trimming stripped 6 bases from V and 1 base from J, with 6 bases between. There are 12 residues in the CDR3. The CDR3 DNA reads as TGTGCCAGCAGACAGGGGAACACTGAAGCTTTCTTT. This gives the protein CASRQGNTEAFF.

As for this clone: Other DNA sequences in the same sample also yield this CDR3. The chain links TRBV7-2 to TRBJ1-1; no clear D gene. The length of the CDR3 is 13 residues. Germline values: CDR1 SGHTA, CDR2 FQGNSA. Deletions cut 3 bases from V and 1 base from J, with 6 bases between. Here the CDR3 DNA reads TGTGCCAGCAGCTTTTCCGGGAACACTGAAGCTTTCTTT. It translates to CASSFSGNTEAFF.

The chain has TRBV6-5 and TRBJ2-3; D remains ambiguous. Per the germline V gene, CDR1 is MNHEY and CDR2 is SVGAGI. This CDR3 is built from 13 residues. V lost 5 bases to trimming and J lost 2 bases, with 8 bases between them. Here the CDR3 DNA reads TGTGCCAGCAGTACAAGTTACACAGATACGCAGTATTTT. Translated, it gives CASSTSYTDTQYF.

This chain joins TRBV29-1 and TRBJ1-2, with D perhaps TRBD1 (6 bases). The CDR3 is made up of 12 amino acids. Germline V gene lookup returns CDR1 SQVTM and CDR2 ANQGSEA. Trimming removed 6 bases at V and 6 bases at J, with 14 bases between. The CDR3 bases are TGCAGCGTGGGCGGCAGGGGTGATGGCTACACCTTC. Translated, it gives CSVGGRGDGYTF.

The CDR3 reads CASSDRTRKSAYEQYV. DNA of the CDR3: TGCGCCAGCAGTGACAGGACTAGGAAGTCGGCCTACGAGCAGTACGTC. The chain is built from TRBV10-1 and TRBJ2-7, with 7 bases that match TRBD2. V was pared by 3 bases and J by 2 bases, with 10 bases of the junction left unmatched. The CDR3 is 16 residues long. The germline V gene has CDR1 WNHNN and CDR2 SYGVQD (reference sequence).

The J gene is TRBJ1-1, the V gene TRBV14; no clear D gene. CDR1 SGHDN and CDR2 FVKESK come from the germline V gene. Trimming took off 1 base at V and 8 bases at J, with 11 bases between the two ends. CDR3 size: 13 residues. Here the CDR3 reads CASSQVRVSEAFF. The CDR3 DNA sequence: TGTGCCAGCAGCCAAGTCCGGGTTAGCGAAGCTTTCTTT.

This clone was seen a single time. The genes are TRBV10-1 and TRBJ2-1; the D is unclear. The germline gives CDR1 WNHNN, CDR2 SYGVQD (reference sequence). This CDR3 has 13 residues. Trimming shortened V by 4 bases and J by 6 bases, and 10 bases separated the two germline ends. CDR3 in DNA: TGCGCCAGCAGTGCTAATCGAGGCAATGAGCAGTTCTTC. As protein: CASSANRGNEQFF.

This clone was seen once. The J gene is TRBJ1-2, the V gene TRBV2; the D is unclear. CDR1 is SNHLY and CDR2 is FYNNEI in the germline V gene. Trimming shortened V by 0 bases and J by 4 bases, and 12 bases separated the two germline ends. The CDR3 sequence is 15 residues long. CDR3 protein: CASSEAEGLVYGYTF. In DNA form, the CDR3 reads TGTGCCAGCAGTGAAGCGGAGGGATTGGTCTATGGCTACACCTTC.

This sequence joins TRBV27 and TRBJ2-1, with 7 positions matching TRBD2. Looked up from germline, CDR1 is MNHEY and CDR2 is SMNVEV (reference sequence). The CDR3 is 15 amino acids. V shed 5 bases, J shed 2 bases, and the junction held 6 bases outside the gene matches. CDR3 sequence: CASSPGRAPYNEQFF. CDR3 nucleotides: TGTGCCAGCAGTCCAGGGAGGGCCCCCTACAATGAGCAGTTCTTC.

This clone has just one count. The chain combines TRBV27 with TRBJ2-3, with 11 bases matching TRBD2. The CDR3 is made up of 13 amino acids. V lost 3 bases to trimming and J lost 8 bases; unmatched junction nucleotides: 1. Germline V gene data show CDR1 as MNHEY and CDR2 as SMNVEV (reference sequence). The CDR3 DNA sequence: TGTGCCAGCAGTTTCCTAGCGGGAGGTACGCAGTATTTT. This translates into CASSFLAGGTQYF.

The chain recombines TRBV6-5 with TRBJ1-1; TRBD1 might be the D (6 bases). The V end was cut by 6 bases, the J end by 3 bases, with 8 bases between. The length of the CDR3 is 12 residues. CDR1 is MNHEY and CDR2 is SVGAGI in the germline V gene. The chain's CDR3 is CASSRGDTEAFF. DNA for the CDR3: TGTGCCAGCAGCAGGGGAGACACTGAAGCTTTCTTT.

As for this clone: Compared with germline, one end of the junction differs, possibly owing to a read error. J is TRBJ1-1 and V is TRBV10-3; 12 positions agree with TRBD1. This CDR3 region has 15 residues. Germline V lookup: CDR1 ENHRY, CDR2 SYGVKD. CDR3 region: CAIREGQGANNEAFF. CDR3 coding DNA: TGTGCCATCAGAGAGGGACAGGGGGCAAACAATGAAGCTTTCTTT.

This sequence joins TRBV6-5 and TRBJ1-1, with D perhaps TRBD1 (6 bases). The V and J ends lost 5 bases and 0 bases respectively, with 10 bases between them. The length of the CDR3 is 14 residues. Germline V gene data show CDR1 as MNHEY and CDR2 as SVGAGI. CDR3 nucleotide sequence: TGTGCCAGCAGTCGTGGACAGTTGAACACTGAAGCTTTCTTT. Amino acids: CASSRGQLNTEAFF.

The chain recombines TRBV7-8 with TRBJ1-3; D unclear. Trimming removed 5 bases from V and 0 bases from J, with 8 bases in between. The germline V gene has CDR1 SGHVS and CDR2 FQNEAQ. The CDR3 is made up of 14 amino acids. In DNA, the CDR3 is TGTGCCAGCAGCCCCGGGAACTCTGGAAACACCATATATTTT. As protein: CASSPGNSGNTIYF.

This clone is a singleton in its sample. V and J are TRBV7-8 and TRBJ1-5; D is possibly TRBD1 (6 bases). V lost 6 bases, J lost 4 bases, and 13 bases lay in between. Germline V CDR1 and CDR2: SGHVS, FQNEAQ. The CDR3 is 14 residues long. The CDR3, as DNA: TGTGCCAGCAGGGGAGGGGGGTCGAATCAGCCCCAGCATTTT. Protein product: CASRGGGSNQPQHF.

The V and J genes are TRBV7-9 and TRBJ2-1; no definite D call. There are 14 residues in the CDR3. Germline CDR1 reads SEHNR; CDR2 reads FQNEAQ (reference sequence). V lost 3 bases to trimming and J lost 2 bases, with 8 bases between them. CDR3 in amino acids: CASSLVGPYNEQFF. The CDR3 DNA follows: TGTGCCAGCAGCTTGGTGGGCCCCTACAATGAGCAGTTCTTC.

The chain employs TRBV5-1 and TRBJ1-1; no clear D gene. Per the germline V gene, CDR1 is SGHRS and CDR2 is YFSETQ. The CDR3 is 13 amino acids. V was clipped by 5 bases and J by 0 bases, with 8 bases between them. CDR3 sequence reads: CASSPQLNTEAFF. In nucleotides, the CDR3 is TGCGCCAGCAGTCCACAGTTGAACACTGAAGCTTTCTTT. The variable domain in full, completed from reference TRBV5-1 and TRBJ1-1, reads KAGVTQTPRYLIKTRGQQVTLSCSPISGHRSVSWYQQTPGQGLQFLFEYFSETQRNKGNFPGRFSGRQFSNSRSEMNVSTLELGDSALYLCASSPQLNTEAFFGQGTRLTVV.

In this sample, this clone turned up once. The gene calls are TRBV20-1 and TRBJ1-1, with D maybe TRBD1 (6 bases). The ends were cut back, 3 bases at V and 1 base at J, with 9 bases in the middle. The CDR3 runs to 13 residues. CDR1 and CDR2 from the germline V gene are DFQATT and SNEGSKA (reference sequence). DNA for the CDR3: TGCAGTGCTAGTAGGGGGACGAACACTGAAGCTTTCTTT. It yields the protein CSASRGTNTEAFF.

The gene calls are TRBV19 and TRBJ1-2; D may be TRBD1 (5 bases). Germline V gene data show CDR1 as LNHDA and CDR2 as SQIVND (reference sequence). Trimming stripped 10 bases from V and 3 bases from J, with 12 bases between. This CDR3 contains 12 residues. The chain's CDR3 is CATRRVDYGYTF. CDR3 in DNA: TGTGCCACACGCAGGGTTGACTATGGCTACACCTTC.

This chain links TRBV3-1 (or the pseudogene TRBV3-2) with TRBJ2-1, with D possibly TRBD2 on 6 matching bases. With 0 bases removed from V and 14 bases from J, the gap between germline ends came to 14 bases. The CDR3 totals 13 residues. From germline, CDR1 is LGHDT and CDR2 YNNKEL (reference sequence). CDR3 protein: CASSQDLAGTKFF. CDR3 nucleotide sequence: TGTGCCAGCAGCCAAGATCTGGCGGGGACGAAGTTCTTC.

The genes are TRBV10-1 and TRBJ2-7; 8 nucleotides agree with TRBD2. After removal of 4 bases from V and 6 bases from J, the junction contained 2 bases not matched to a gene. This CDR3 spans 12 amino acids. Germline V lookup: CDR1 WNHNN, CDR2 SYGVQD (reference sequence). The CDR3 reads CASSVAGGEQYF. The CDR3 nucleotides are TGCGCCAGCAGTGTGGCGGGGGGCGAGCAGTACTTC.

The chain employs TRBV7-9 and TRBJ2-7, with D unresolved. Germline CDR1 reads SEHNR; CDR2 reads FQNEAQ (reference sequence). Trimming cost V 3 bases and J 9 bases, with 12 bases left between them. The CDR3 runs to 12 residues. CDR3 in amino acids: CASSFDTAGQYV. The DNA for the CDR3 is TGTGCCAGCAGCTTCGACACCGCTGGGCAGTACGTC.

CDR3 loop: CASSSDRALAGGGNEQFF. In nucleotides, the CDR3 is TGCGCCAGCAGTTCGGACAGGGCGCTAGCGGGAGGAGGAAATGAGCAGTTCTTC. The genes are TRBV5-1 and TRBJ2-1, with 11 positions matching TRBD2. This CDR3 has 18 amino acids. The ends lost 5 bases at V and 7 bases at J; junction bases unmatched: 17. Germline CDR1 SGHRS, CDR2 YFSETQ.

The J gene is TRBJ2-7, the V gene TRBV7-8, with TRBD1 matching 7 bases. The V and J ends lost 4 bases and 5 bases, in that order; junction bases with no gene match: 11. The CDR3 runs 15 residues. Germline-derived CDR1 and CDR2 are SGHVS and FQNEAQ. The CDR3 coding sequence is TGTGCCAGCAGCTCGAGACAGGGTCGCGTCCACGAGCAGTACTTC. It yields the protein CASSSRQGRVHEQYF.

CDR3 sequence (DNA): TGCGCCAGCAGACAAGGACTAGCGGGAGGACACGAGCAGTACGTC. Protein product: CASRQGLAGGHEQYV. V is TRBV5-1 and J is TRBJ2-7; 14 nucleotides agree with TRBD2. The CDR3 is 15 amino acids. V was clipped by 5 bases and J by 5 bases; unmatched bases: 6. Germline CDR1 SGHRS, CDR2 YFSETQ.